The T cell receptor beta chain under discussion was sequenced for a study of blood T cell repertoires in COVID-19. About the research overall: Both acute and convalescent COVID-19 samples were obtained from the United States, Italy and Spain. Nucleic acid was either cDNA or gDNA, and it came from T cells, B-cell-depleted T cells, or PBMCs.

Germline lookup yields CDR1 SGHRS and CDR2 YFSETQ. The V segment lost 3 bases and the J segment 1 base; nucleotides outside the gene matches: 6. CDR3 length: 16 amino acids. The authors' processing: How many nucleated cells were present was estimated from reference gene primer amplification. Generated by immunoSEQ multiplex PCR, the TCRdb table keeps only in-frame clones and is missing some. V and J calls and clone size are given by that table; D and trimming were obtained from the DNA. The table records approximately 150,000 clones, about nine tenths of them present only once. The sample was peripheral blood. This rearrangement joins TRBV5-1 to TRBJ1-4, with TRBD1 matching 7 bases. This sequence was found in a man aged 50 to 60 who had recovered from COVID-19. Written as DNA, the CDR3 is TGCGCCAGCAGCTCCAGACAGGGACTAACTAATGAAAAACTGTTTTTT. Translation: CASSSRQGLTNEKLFF. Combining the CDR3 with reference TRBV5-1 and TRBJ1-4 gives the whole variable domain KAGVTQTPRYLIKTRGQQVTLSCSPISGHRSVSWYQQTPGQGLQFLFEYFSETQRNKGNFPGRFSGRQFSNSRSEMNVSTLELGDSALYLCASSSRQGLTNEKLFFGSGTQLSVL.